The present T cell receptor beta chain was sequenced within a study of T cell responses to AZD1222 COVID-19 vaccine. Study observations and caveats: Once two AZD1222 doses were given, Spike-specific TCR breadth and depth went up. CD4 TCRs associated with vaccination spanned spike, dominating at 160-218 and 743-854. White British donors predominated, females outnumbered males, and clonal diversity was possibly underestimated. The study sampled repertoires only after the peak T cell response.

Repertoires were generated with immunoSEQ multiplex PCR, while TCRdb's copy carries only in-frame clones and drops some. The profile shows roughly 170,000 clones, about 90% of them singletons. A word on this clone: As yet, its antigen is unknown.

Germline CDR1 is SGDLS and CDR2 is YYNGEE. The CDR3 is 17 amino acids. After removal of 0 bases from V and 3 bases from J, the junction contained 10 bases not matched to a gene. J is TRBJ2-5 and V is TRBV9, with 8 bases matching TRBD1. The TCR sequence derives from an adult in good health. The sequencing here drew on peripheral blood, taken on day 0 of AZD1222 vaccination. The DNA for the CDR3 is TGTGCCAGCAGCGTAGACCCCGCTCAGGGGGCTAAAGAGACCCAGTACTTC. Protein product: CASSVDPAQGAKETQYF. The variable domain in full, with the rest retrieved from reference TRBV9 and TRBJ2-5, is DSGVTQTPKHLITATGQRVTLRCSPRSGDLSVYWYQQSLDQGLQFLIQYYNGEERAKGNILERFSAQQFPDLHSELNLSSLELGDSALYFCASSVDPAQGAKETQYFGPGTRLLVL.